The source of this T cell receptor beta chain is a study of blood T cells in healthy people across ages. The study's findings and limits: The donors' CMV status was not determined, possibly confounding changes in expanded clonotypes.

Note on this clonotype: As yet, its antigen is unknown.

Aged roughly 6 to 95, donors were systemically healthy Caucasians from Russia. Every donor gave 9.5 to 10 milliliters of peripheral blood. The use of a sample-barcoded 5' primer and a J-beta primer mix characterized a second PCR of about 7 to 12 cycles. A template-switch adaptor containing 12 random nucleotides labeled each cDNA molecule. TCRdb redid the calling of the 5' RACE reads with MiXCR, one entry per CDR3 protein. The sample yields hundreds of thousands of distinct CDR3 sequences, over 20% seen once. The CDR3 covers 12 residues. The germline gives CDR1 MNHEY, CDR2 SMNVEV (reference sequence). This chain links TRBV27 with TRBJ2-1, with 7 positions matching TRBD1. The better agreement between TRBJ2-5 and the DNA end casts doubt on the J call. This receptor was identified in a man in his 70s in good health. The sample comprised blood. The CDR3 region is CASGRGSETQYF. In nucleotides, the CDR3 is TGTGCCAGCGGCAGGGGGTCAGAGACCCAGTACTTC.